A single sample gave rise to the 16 T cell receptor beta chains below, sequenced in a study of shared clonotypes between healthy human individuals. Sequencing was performed with immunoSEQ multiplex PCR; in TCRdb, only in-frame clones are kept and a portion is missing. The data hold a few hundred thousand clones, with roughly 96% observed a single time. Positive CCR7 selection of CD45RO-negative cells yielded the naive CD8 cells, and terminally differentiated effector memory CD45RA+ cells were excluded. The sample taken for sequencing was naive CD8+ T cells sorted from blood. The receptors here all came from a woman in her 30s in good health.

The chain recombines TRBV11-2 with TRBJ2-7; 7 bases match TRBD2. Germline V gene sequence: CDR1 SGHAT, CDR2 FQNNGV. The CDR3 is made up of 16 amino acids. The V segment lost 5 bases and the J segment 0 bases; nucleotides outside the gene matches: 10. The chain's CDR3 is CASSLSPGTTSYEQYF. DNA for the CDR3: TGTGCCAGCAGCCTCTCCCCCGGGACTACCTCCTACGAGCAGTACTTC.

The chain couples TRBV2 to TRBJ2-1; possibly TRBD1 for D (5 bases). The V gene's germline CDR1 is SNHLY and CDR2 FYNNEI. The ends were cut back, 6 bases at V and 0 bases at J, with 6 bases in the middle. The CDR3 is made up of 13 amino acids. CDR3 sequence: CASRDSSYNEQFF. The DNA of the CDR3 is TGTGCCAGCAGAGACAGCTCCTACAATGAGCAGTTCTTC.

The rearrangement uses TRBV11-3 and TRBJ2-2; D is undetermined. Germline assignment: CDR1 SGHNT and CDR2 YENEEA. The V gene lost 1 base and the J gene lost 0 bases, with 9 bases spanning the gap. The CDR3 is 16 residues long. CDR3 region: CASSLAPGTNTGELFF. CDR3 DNA: TGTGCCAGCAGCTTAGCTCCAGGAACGAACACCGGGGAGCTGTTTTTT. The whole variable domain, remainder taken from reference TRBV11-3 and TRBJ2-2, is EAGVVQSPRYKIIEKKQPVAFWCNPISGHNTLYWYLQNLGQGPELLIRYENEEAVDDSQLPKDRFSAERLKGVDSTLKIQPAELGDSAVYLCASSLAPGTNTGELFFGEGSRLTVL.

This chain links TRBV28 with TRBJ2-1, with 10 bases fitting TRBD2. Unmatched junction bases numbered 11, after V lost 3 bases and J lost 9 bases. The germline V gene encodes CDR1 MDHEN and CDR2 SYDVKM. This CDR3 comprises 16 residues. The CDR3 bases are TGTGCCAGCAGTTTGAACCCTAGCGGGAGAGTCCTTGAGCAGTTCTTC. Its translation: CASSLNPSGRVLEQFF.

CDR3 residues: CASSYGLAGVHEQYF. The CDR3 bases are TGTGCCAGCAGTTACGGGCTAGCGGGAGTCCACGAGCAGTACTTC. The gene calls are TRBV6-5 and TRBJ2-7, with 10 nucleotides matching TRBD2. This CDR3 comprises 15 residues. Unmatched junction bases numbered 6, after V lost 2 bases and J lost 5 bases. Germline V gives CDR1 MNHEY, CDR2 SVGAGI.

The gene calls are TRBV19 and TRBJ2-7; the match to TRBD2 covers 11 bases. The CDR3 extends over 15 amino acids. After removal of 4 bases from V and 5 bases from J, the junction contained 7 bases not matched to a gene. Germline V lookup: CDR1 LNHDA, CDR2 SQIVND (reference sequence). CDR3 amino acids: CASSTTSGIPHEQYF. In nucleotides, the CDR3 is TGTGCCAGTAGTACGACTAGCGGGATCCCCCACGAGCAGTACTTC. Complete variable domain (other parts from reference TRBV19 and TRBJ2-7): DGGITQSPKYLFRKEGQNVTLSCEQNLNHDAMYWYRQDPGQGLRLIYYSQIVNDFQKGDIAEGYSVSREKKESFPLTVTSAQKNPTAFYLCASSTTSGIPHEQYFGPGTRLTVT.

The genes are TRBV5-4 and TRBJ2-7, with 11 bases identical to TRBD1. CDR3 length: 15 amino acids. V was pared by 4 bases and J by 3 bases, with 6 bases of the junction left unmatched. Germline CDR1 and CDR2: SGHNT and YYREEE (reference sequence). The CDR3 DNA sequence: TGTGCCAGCAGCCCCGGGACAGGGGGTATCTACGAGCAGTACTTC. It yields the protein CASSPGTGGIYEQYF.

V gene TRBV28 combines with J gene TRBJ2-5; D may correspond to TRBD1 or TRBD2 (6 bases each). V lost 7 bases and J 2 bases, leaving 20 bases between the germline ends. Germline V lookup: CDR1 MDHEN, CDR2 SYDVKM. This CDR3 is built from 16 residues. In DNA form, the CDR3 reads TGTGCCAGCAATAAAGGGTTCGGGGGCCAACAAGAGACCCAGTACTTC. Amino acid sequence: CASNKGFGGQQETQYF. Based on the CDR3 plus reference TRBV28 and TRBJ2-5, the full variable domain is DVKVTQSSRYLVKRTGEKVFLECVQDMDHENMFWYRQDPGLGLRLIYFSYDVKMKEKGDIPEGYSVSREKKERFSLILESASTNQTSMYLCASNKGFGGQQETQYFGPGTRLLVL.

V usage is TRBV6-1 and J usage is TRBJ2-4, with 11 positions matching TRBD2. Trimming cost V 4 bases and J 1 base; bases outside gene matches: 9. From germline, CDR1 is MNHNS and CDR2 SASEGT. This CDR3 has 18 amino acids. For the CDR3, the DNA is TGTGCCAGCAGTGGGTCCCCGACTAGCGGGATCGCCAAAAACATTCAGTACTTC. It encodes CASSGSPTSGIAKNIQYF.

The rearrangement uses TRBV28 and TRBJ2-2; TRBD2 aligns across 10 bases. Germline V gene data show CDR1 as MDHEN and CDR2 as SYDVKM. The J segment lost 6 bases and the V segment lost 7 bases, leaving 8 bases of the junction unmatched. The CDR3 loop spans 15 amino acids. CDR3 nucleotide sequence: TGTGCCAGCAAACTACTAGCGGGGTCCGCCGGGGAGCTGTTTTTT. Its translation is CASKLLAGSAGELFF.

V and J are TRBV7-9 and TRBJ1-5, with D hard to call. Germline V gene sequence: CDR1 SEHNR, CDR2 FQNEAQ (reference sequence). V dropped 0 bases and J dropped 7 bases, with 13 bases sitting between them. The CDR3 consists of 15 residues. The CDR3 nucleotides read TGTGCCAGCAGCTTAGCGGGTTCAACGGGCCAGCCCCAGCATTTT. Protein product: CASSLAGSTGQPQHF.

V is TRBV28 and J is TRBJ2-7; maybe TRBD2 (6 bases). Trimming left V 2 bases short and J 6 bases short, with 17 bases between. CDR3 length: 15 amino acids. The V gene's germline CDR1 is MDHEN and CDR2 SYDVKM. CDR3 region: CASSLVSGGWGEQYF. The CDR3 DNA sequence: TGTGCCAGCAGTTTAGTTAGTGGAGGGTGGGGCGAGCAGTACTTC.

This clone was detected only once. The V and J genes are TRBV6-5 and TRBJ2-7; 7 bases line up with TRBD2. The J segment lost 3 bases and the V segment lost 6 bases, leaving 2 bases of the junction unmatched. CDR1 and CDR2 from the germline V gene are MNHEY and SVGAGI. The CDR3 has 12 amino acids. The DNA for the CDR3 is TGTGCCAGCAGAGGGGAGGGCTACGAGCAGTACTTC. Translated: CASRGEGYEQYF.

The genes are TRBV28 and TRBJ2-1; the D call may be TRBD1 or TRBD2 (5 bases each). The CDR3 runs to 15 residues. Trimming took off 3 bases at V and 8 bases at J, with 17 bases between the two ends. Germline assignment: CDR1 MDHEN and CDR2 SYDVKM. CDR3 bases: TGTGCCAGCAGTTTTGAAAGAGGGGCTATCCATGAGCAGTTCTTC. Translating it yields CASSFERGAIHEQFF.

The chain has TRBV7-6 and TRBJ1-4, with unresolved D. The CDR3 covers 17 residues. Germline values: CDR1 SGHVS, CDR2 FNYEAQ. V lost 5 bases and J 5 bases, leaving 21 bases between the germline ends. The DNA for the CDR3 is TGTGCCAGCAGCCAAAATCCGGGAGGCGGTCAGAATGAAAAACTGTTTTTT. Its translation is CASSQNPGGGQNEKLFF.

J is TRBJ1-1 and V is TRBV5-6; TRBD1 might be the D (5 bases). V dropped 4 bases and J dropped 5 bases, with 18 bases sitting between them. The CDR3 length is 15 residues. In germline, CDR1 is SGHDT, CDR2 YYEEEE. As DNA, the CDR3 is TGTGCCAGCAGCGAGACCAGGGAATGGGTTACTGAAGCTTTCTTT. Protein product: CASSETREWVTEAFF. The full variable domain, rest sourced from reference TRBV5-6 and TRBJ1-1, is DAGVTQSPTHLIKTRGQQVTLRCSPKSGHDTVSWYQQALGQGPQFIFQYYEEEERQRGNFPDRFSGHQFPNYSSELNVNALLLGDSALYLCASSETREWVTEAFFGQGTRLTVV.